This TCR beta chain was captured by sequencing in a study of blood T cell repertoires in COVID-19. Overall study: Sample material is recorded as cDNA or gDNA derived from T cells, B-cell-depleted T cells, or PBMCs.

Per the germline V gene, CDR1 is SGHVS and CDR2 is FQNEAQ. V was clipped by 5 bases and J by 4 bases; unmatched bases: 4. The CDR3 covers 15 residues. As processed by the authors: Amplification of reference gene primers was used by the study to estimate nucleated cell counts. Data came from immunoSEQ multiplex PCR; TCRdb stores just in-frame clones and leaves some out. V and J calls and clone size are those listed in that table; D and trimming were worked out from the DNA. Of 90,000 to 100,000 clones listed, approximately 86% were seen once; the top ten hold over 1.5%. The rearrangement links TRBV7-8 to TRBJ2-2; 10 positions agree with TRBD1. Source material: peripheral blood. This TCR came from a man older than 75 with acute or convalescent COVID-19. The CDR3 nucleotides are TGTGCCAGCAGCCTTTGGACAGGGGGCACCGGGGAGCTGTTTTTT. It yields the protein CASSLWTGGTGELFF.